The T cell receptor beta chain described here comes from a study of CD8+ T cells in alopecia areata. Study-level information: Treated patients swallowed 5 to 10 mg of oral tofacitinib twice daily.

Documented treatment: oral pan-JAK inhibitor, 5-10 mg twice daily. cDNA reverse transcribed from extracted RNA served as the sequencing template. The method was immunoSEQ multiplex PCR; TCRdb's version includes in-frame clones alone and lacks a portion of them. The sample holds 190,000 or so clones, roughly 50% seen once. The CDR3 extends over 17 amino acids. CDR1 is SQVTM, CDR2 ANQGSEA, per germline. V lost 1 base to trimming and J lost 5 bases, with 24 bases between them. This clone has only one observation. The clonotype was recovered from a human donor with alopecia areata. V is TRBV29-1 and J is TRBJ2-7; TRBD2 is a possible D gene (6 bases). Sample: CD4+ T cells sorted from blood, taken at week 24, from a patient treated with tofacitinib. The CDR3 region is CSVEVLPGVSGAHEQYF. The DNA of the CDR3 is TGCAGCGTTGAAGTCCTTCCGGGGGTGTCGGGAGCCCACGAGCAGTACTTC.